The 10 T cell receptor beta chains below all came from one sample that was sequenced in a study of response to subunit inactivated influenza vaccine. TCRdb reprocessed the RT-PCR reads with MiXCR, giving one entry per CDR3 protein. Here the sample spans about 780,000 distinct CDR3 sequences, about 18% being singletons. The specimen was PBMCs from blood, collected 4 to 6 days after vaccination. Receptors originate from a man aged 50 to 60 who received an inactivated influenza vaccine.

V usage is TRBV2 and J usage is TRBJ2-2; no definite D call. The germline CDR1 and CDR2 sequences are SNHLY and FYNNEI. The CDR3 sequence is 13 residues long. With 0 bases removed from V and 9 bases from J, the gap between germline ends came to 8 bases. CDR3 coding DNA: TGTGCCAGCAGTGAAGCGCCCGTTTGGGAGCTGTTTTTT. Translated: CASSEAPVWELFF.

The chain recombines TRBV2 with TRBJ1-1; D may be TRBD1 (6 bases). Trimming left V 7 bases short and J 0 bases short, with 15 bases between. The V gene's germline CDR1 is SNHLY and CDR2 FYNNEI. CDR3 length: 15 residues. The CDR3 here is CASNPGGAMNTEAFF. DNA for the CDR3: TGTGCCAGCAACCCCGGGGGGGCGATGAACACTGAAGCTTTCTTT. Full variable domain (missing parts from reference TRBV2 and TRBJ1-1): EPEVTQTPSHQVTQMGQEVILRCVPISNHLYFYWYRQILGQKVEFLVSFYNNEISEKSEIFDDQFSVERPDGSNFTLKIRSTKLEDSAMYFCASNPGGAMNTEAFFGQGTRLTVV.

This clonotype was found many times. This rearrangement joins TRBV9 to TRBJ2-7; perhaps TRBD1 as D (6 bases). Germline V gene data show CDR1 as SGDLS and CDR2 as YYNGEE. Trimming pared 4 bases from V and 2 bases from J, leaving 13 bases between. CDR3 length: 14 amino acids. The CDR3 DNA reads TGTGCCAGCAGCACCCGGGACATAGCCTACGAGCAGTACTTC. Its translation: CASSTRDIAYEQYF.

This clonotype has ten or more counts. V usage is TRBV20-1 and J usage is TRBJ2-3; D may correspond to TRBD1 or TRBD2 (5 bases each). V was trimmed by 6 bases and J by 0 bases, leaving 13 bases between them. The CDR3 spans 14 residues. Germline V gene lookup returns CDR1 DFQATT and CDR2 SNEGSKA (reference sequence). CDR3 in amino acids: CSASAGASTDTQYF. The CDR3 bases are TGCAGTGCATCGGCCGGGGCCAGCACAGATACGCAGTATTTT.

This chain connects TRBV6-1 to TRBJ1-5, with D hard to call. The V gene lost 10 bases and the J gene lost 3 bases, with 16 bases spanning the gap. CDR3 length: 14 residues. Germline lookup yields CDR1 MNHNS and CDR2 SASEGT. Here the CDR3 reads CATYPLQLNQPQHF. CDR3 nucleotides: TGTGCCACCTACCCCCTACAGCTCAATCAGCCCCAGCATTTT.

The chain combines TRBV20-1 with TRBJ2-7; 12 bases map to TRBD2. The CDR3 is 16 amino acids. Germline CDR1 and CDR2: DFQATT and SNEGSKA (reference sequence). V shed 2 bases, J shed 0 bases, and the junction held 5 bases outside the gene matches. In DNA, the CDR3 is TGCAGTGCTAGACCTATGACTAGCGGGGGCTCCTACGAGCAGTACTTC. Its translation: CSARPMTSGGSYEQYF.

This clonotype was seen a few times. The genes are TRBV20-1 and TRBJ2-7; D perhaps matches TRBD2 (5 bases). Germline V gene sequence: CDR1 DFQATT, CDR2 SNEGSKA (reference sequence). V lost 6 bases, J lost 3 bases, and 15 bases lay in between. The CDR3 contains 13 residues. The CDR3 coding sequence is TGCAGTGCCGAAAGTGGGAGAGACTACGAGCAGTACTTC. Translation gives CSAESGRDYEQYF.

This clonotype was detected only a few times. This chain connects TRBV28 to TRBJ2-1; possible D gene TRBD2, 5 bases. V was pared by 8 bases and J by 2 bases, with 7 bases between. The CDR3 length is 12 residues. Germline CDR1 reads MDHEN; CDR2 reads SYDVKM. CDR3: CASGSPYNEQFF. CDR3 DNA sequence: TGTGCCAGCGGGAGCCCCTACAATGAGCAGTTCTTC.

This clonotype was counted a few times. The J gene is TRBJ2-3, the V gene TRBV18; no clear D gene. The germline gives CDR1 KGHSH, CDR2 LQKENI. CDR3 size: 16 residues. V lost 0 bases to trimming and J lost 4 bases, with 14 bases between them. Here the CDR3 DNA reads TGTGCCAGCTCACCACCCGGCAGCTCACGGGCAGATACGCAGTATTTT. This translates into CASSPPGSSRADTQYF.

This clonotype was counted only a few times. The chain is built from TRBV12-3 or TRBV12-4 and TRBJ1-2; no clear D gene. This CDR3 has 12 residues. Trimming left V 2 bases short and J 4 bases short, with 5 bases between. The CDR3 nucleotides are TGTGCCAGCAGTTTACACAGCTATGGCTACACCTTC. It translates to CASSLHSYGYTF.